Presented here are 28 T cell receptor beta chains from one specimen sequenced in a study of CD8 T cells in ankylosing spondylitis. TCRdb ran MiXCR on the 5' RACE reads and lists one entry per CDR3 protein. The table has approximately 25,000 distinct CDR3 sequences, about a sixth seen once. The sequenced material came from blood. The source is a male donor with ankylosing spondylitis or in good health (not recorded which).

The chain couples TRBV7-2 to TRBJ2-7, with TRBD1 matching over 10 bases. CDR1 and CDR2 from the germline V gene are SGHTA and FQGNSA. Losses at the gene ends were 4 bases for V and 2 bases for J; bases not matched to a gene: 5. CDR3 length: 15 residues. CDR3 region: CASSSDRGPPYEQYF. As DNA, the CDR3 is TGTGCCAGCAGCTCAGACAGGGGGCCCCCCTACGAGCAGTACTTC.

This clonotype has a count of ten or more. J is TRBJ2-3 and V is TRBV20-1; the match to TRBD1 covers 8 bases. From germline, CDR1 is DFQATT and CDR2 SNEGSKA (reference sequence). J lost 2 bases, V lost 5 bases, and 6 bases had no gene match. The CDR3 is 14 amino acids. As DNA, the CDR3 is TGCAGTGCTCCCCGGACAGGGAACACAGATACGCAGTATTTT. Amino acid sequence: CSAPRTGNTDTQYF.

This clonotype was detected many times. The gene calls are TRBV5-4 and TRBJ2-1; tentative D call: TRBD1 (5 bases). CDR1 and CDR2 (germline): SGHNT, YYREEE (reference sequence). CDR3 length equals 13 residues. V was shortened by 7 bases and J by 8 bases, with 16 bases between the two germline ends. CDR3 in DNA: TGTGCCAGCCGCCTGGAGAACAGGCATGAGCAGTTCTTC. Amino acid sequence: CASRLENRHEQFF. The variable domain in full, with the rest retrieved from reference TRBV5-4 and TRBJ2-1, is ETGVTQSPTHLIKTRGQQVTLRCSSQSGHNTVSWYQQALGQGPQFIFQYYREEENGRGNFPPRFSGLQFPNYSSELNVNALELDDSALYLCASRLENRHEQFFGPGTRLTVL.

This clonotype was observed many times. Here the CDR3 reads CASSQDRGRYEQYF. CDR3 DNA sequence: TGCGCCAGCAGCCAAGATCGAGGCAGATACGAGCAGTACTTC. The chain combines TRBV4-3 with TRBJ2-7; no firm D call. The CDR3 runs to 14 residues. Trimming took off 0 bases at V and 4 bases at J, with 10 bases between the two ends. CDR1 LGHNA and CDR2 YSLEER come from the germline V gene.

The sample holds many counts of this clonotype. The rearrangement links TRBV28 to TRBJ2-7; D unresolved. V lost 4 bases to trimming and J lost 3 bases, with 4 bases between them. Germline CDR1 is MDHEN and CDR2 is SYDVKM. CDR3 size: 11 residues. CDR3 residues: CASSSHYEQYF. The CDR3, as DNA: TGTGCCAGCAGTTCCCACTACGAGCAGTACTTC.

This chain connects TRBV20-1 to TRBJ2-3; tentatively, D is TRBD2 (6 bases). Germline V gene data show CDR1 as DFQATT and CDR2 as SNEGSKA (reference sequence). This CDR3 spans 14 amino acids. V lost 3 bases to trimming and J lost 1 base, with 11 bases between them. This chain's CDR3 is CSARGTFGTDTQYF. The DNA of the CDR3 is TGCAGTGCTAGGGGGACTTTTGGCACAGATACGCAGTATTTT.

This clonotype has a count of ten or more. The chain employs TRBV4-3 and TRBJ2-3; D is ambiguous. The CDR3 spans 13 residues. Germline lookup yields CDR1 LGHNA and CDR2 YSLEER. Trimming pared 0 bases from V and 7 bases from J, leaving 8 bases between. The CDR3 region is CASSQDFRNTQYF. DNA of the CDR3: TGCGCCAGCAGCCAAGATTTCCGGAATACGCAGTATTTT.

This clonotype has a handful of counts. V is TRBV6-5 and J is TRBJ2-1; the match to TRBD2 covers 14 bases. Germline values: CDR1 MNHEY, CDR2 SVGAGI. The CDR3 has 15 amino acids. Trimming at V came to 5 bases and at J to 9 bases, leaving 6 bases not matched to a gene. For the CDR3, the DNA is TGTGCCAGCAGTCCCGGGACTAGCGGGAGTCGTGAGCAGTTCTTC. Its protein is CASSPGTSGSREQFF.

This clonotype showed up many times. J is TRBJ2-2 and V is TRBV6-5, with a tentative D call TRBD1 (6 bases). Germline values: CDR1 MNHEY, CDR2 SVGAGI. This CDR3 spans 15 amino acids. Trimming removed 6 bases at V and 1 base at J, with 12 bases between. The CDR3 nucleotides read TGTGCCAGCAGGCCGCCGGGACAGAACACCGGGGAGCTGTTTTTT. Amino acids: CASRPPGQNTGELFF.

This clonotype has a handful of counts. The chain recombines TRBV4-3 with TRBJ2-2; D is ambiguous. The CDR3 runs 15 residues. The germline gives CDR1 LGHNA, CDR2 YSLEER. V was shortened by 1 base and J by 5 bases, with 11 bases between the two germline ends. The CDR3 sequence is CASSQGPILTGELFF. In DNA form, the CDR3 reads TGCGCCAGCAGCCAAGGGCCGATTTTGACCGGGGAGCTGTTTTTT.

The chain uses TRBV3-1 and TRBJ2-3; D remains unclear. The CDR3 covers 12 residues. Germline assignment: CDR1 LGHDT and CDR2 YNNKEL (reference sequence). With 5 bases removed from V and 6 bases from J, the gap between germline ends came to 9 bases. The CDR3 DNA reads TGTGCCAGCAGCTCGAACAGTGATACGCAGTATTTT. Protein: CASSSNSDTQYF.

This chain links TRBV5-1 with TRBJ2-2; D is ambiguous. V lost 1 base and J 8 bases, leaving 9 bases between the germline ends. CDR1 and CDR2 from the germline V gene are SGHRS and YFSETQ. The CDR3 is made up of 13 amino acids. The CDR3 loop is CASSLSPWGELFF. CDR3 nucleotides: TGCGCCAGCAGCTTGTCCCCTTGGGGGGAGCTGTTTTTT.

J is TRBJ2-2 and V is TRBV11-2; 7 nucleotides line up with TRBD2. Germline trimming cut 3 bases from V and 6 bases from J; bases unmatched to any gene: 4. Germline V CDR1 and CDR2: SGHAT, FQNNGV. This CDR3 comprises 14 residues. The CDR3 here is CASSLTSLAGELFF. The CDR3 DNA is TGTGCCAGCAGCTTGACTAGCCTAGCCGGGGAGCTGTTTTTT.

This clonotype was picked up many times. The chain employs TRBV5-5 and TRBJ2-3; TRBD1 or TRBD2 may be the D gene (5 bases each). In germline, CDR1 is SGHKS, CDR2 YYEKEE (reference sequence). V lost 4 bases and J lost 4, with 16 bases in between. The CDR3 loop spans 15 amino acids. CDR3 protein: CASSQDGGSADTQYF. The CDR3 nucleotides read TGTGCCAGCAGCCAGGATGGGGGTTCCGCAGATACGCAGTATTTT.

The V gene is TRBV28, the J gene TRBJ1-4, with TRBD1 matching over 7 bases. Trimming cost V 8 bases and J 9 bases; bases outside gene matches: 6. From germline, CDR1 is MDHEN and CDR2 SYDVKM. The CDR3 has 12 residues. CDR3 loop: CASYKGAQKLFF. In nucleotides, the CDR3 is TGTGCCAGCTACAAGGGGGCGCAAAAACTGTTTTTT.

This chain connects TRBV20-1 to TRBJ2-1; TRBD2 matches 14 bases. The CDR3 runs to 16 residues. J gave up 6 bases and V 2 bases, and 6 bases lay outside the gene matches. CDR1 and CDR2 from the germline V gene are DFQATT and SNEGSKA (reference sequence). As DNA, the CDR3 is TGCAGTGCTAGACCGGGACTAGCGGGAGTGGGCAATGAGCAGTTCTTC. This encodes CSARPGLAGVGNEQFF.

V gene TRBV12-5 combines with J gene TRBJ2-2, with D perhaps TRBD1 or TRBD2 (5 bases each). Trimming left V 6 bases short and J 4 bases short, with 12 bases between. This CDR3 contains 14 residues. Looked up from germline, CDR1 is LGHNT and CDR2 is FRNRAP. This CDR3 is CASGPGAATGELFF. The CDR3 bases are TGTGCTAGTGGACCCGGGGCAGCCACCGGGGAGCTGTTTTTT.

This CDR3 is CASSALGIGGGEAFF. CDR3 nucleotides: TGTGCCAGCAGTGCCCTAGGTATAGGGGGTGGCGAAGCTTTCTTT. V gene TRBV2 combines with J gene TRBJ1-1; D perhaps matches TRBD1 (6 bases). This CDR3 is built from 15 residues. The V end was cut by 4 bases, the J end by 8 bases, with 20 bases between. Germline V gene data show CDR1 as SNHLY and CDR2 as FYNNEI.

This clonotype appeared a few times. This chain joins TRBV27 and TRBJ2-5, with D perhaps TRBD2 (6 bases). The CDR3 is 14 amino acids. Germline loops: CDR1 MNHEY, CDR2 SMNVEV (reference sequence). The V end lost 2 bases, the J end lost 0 bases, and 7 bases lay between the germline ends. The CDR3, as DNA: TGTGCCAGCAGTTTAAGGAGGGACCAAGAGACCCAGTACTTC. Encoded protein: CASSLRRDQETQYF.

V usage is TRBV7-9 and J usage is TRBJ2-2; the D is unclear. Germline CDR1 reads SEHNR; CDR2 reads FQNEAQ (reference sequence). CDR3 length equals 13 residues. Trimming cost V 5 bases and J 6 bases, with 10 bases left between them. CDR3: CASSTGVAGELFF. CDR3 DNA: TGTGCCAGCAGCACTGGAGTGGCCGGGGAGCTGTTTTTT.

This clonotype was recorded a few times. The CDR3 loop is CASRTGQANTGELFF. CDR3 DNA: TGCGCCAGCCGGACAGGGCAGGCGAACACCGGGGAGCTGTTTTTT. The chain links TRBV10-2 to TRBJ2-2, with TRBD1 matching over 8 bases. CDR3 length equals 15 residues. Per germline, CDR1 WSHSY and CDR2 SAAADI. V shed 8 bases, J shed 0 bases, and the junction held 5 bases outside the gene matches.

The table lists this clonotype with many counts. The chain recombines TRBV7-2 with TRBJ2-3; D not certain. V was pared by 1 base and J by 6 bases, with 11 bases between. Germline CDR1 and CDR2: SGHTA and FQGNSA. The CDR3 consists of 14 residues. This CDR3 is CASSLVRRKDTQYF. In DNA, the CDR3 is TGTGCCAGCAGCTTAGTCCGGCGGAAGGATACGCAGTATTTT. Variable domain in full (rest from reference TRBV7-2 and TRBJ2-3): GAGVSQSPSNKVTEKGKDVELRCDPISGHTALYWYRQSLGQGLEFLIYFQGNSAPDKSGLPSDRFSAERTGGSVSTLTIQRTQQEDSAVYLCASSLVRRKDTQYFGPGTRLTVL.

This clonotype was picked up many times. V usage is TRBV15 and J usage is TRBJ2-3, with 9 bases matching TRBD2. The CDR3 runs to 16 residues. V gave up 1 base and J gave up 4 bases; unmatched junction bases: 6. The germline CDR1 and CDR2 sequences are LNHNV and YYDKDF (reference sequence). The CDR3 nucleotides are TGTGCCACCAGCAGAGGGCTAGCGGGGATTCCAGATACGCAGTATTTT. Encoded protein: CATSRGLAGIPDTQYF.

This clonotype was seen a few times. V and J are TRBV6-2 or TRBV6-3 and TRBJ2-1, with a possible D match to TRBD1 (6 bases). The CDR3 sequence is 14 residues long. Germline CDR1 MNHEY, CDR2 SVGEGT. V was clipped by 5 bases and J by 5 bases, with 13 bases between them. This CDR3 reads CASSEQGRDNEQFF. CDR3 in DNA: TGTGCCAGCAGTGAACAGGGAAGAGACAATGAGCAGTTCTTC.

This clonotype has ten or more counts. The chain links TRBV19 to TRBJ2-3, with D uncertain. This CDR3 comprises 11 residues. Germline assignment: CDR1 LNHDA and CDR2 SQIVND (reference sequence). V lost 1 base, J lost 6 bases, and 2 bases lay in between. For the CDR3, the DNA is TGTGCCAGTAGTATAGGGGATACGCAGTATTTT. It is translated as CASSIGDTQYF.

This clonotype qualifies as medium-sized. CDR3 sequence: CASTALLAGASEQFF. CDR3 coding DNA: TGCGCCAGCACAGCTCTACTAGCGGGGGCCAGTGAGCAGTTCTTC. The rearrangement joins TRBV5-1 to TRBJ2-1; TRBD2 matches at 11 bases. This CDR3 is built from 15 residues. Trimming cost V 6 bases and J 9 bases; bases outside gene matches: 11. Germline CDR1 reads SGHRS; CDR2 reads YFSETQ.

This clonotype qualifies as medium-sized. V usage is TRBV7-2 and J usage is TRBJ2-2; D uncertain. Germline lookup yields CDR1 SGHTA and CDR2 FQGNSA. Trimming took 4 bases from V and 4 from J, leaving 10 bases between them. CDR3 size: 14 residues. The CDR3 DNA sequence: TGTGCCAGCAGCTCCCTCCCGGGCACCGGGGAGCTGTTTTTT. This translates into CASSSLPGTGELFF. The complete variable domain, with remaining parts taken from reference TRBV7-2 and TRBJ2-2, reads GAGVSQSPSNKVTEKGKDVELRCDPISGHTALYWYRQSLGQGLEFLIYFQGNSAPDKSGLPSDRFSAERTGGSVSTLTIQRTQQEDSAVYLCASSSLPGTGELFFGEGSRLTVL.

Written as DNA, the CDR3 is TGCAGCGTTGAAGATAGCGGTGAAAAACTGTTTTTT. Translating it yields CSVEDSGEKLFF. V usage is TRBV29-1 and J usage is TRBJ1-4; unclear D gene. CDR1 SQVTM and CDR2 ANQGSEA come from the germline V gene. The ends were cut back, 0 bases at V and 7 bases at J, with 6 bases in the middle. The CDR3 is 12 residues long.